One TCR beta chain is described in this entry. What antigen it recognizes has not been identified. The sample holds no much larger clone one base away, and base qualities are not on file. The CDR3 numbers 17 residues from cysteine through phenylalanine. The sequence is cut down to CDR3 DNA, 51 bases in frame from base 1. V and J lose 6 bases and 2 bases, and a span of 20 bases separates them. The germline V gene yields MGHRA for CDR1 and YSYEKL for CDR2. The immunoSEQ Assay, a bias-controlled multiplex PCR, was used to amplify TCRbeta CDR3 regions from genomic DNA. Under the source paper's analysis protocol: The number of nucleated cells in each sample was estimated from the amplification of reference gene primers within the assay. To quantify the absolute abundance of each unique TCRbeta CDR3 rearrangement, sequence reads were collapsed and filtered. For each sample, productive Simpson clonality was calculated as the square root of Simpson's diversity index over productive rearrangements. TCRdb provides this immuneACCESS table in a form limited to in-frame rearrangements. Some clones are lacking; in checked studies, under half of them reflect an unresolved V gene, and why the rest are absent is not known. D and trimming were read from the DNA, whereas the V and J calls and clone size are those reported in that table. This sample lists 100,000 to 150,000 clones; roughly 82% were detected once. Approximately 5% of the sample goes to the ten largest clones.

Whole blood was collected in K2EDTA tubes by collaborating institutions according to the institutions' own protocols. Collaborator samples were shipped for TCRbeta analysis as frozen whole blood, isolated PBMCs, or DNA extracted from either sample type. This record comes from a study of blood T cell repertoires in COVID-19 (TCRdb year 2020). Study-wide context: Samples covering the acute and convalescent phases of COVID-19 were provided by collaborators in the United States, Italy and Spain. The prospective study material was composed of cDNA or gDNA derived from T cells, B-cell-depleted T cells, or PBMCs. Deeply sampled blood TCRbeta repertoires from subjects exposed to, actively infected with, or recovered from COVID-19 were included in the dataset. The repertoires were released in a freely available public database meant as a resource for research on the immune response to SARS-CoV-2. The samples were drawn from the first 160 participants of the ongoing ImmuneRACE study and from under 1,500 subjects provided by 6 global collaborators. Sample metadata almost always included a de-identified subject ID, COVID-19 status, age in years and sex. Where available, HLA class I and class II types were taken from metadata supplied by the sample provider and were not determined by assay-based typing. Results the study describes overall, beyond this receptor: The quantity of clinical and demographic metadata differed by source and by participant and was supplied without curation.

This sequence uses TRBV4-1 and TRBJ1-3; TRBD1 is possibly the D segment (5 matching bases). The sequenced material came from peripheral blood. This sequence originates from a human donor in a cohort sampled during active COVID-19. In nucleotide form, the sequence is TGCGCCAGCAGTTCCGGCCCTCCTCGGGGGACTGGAAACACCATATATTTT. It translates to CASSSGPPRGTGNTIYF.